This TCR beta chain was recovered during a study of human T cells and chemical hapten exposure. Study summary: The sensitizing agent was 2% DPC, placed on about 2 cm by about 2 cm of upper inner arm skin.

This clonotype showed up just a few times. Time point meaning: patch test 2, 6 weeks after DPC sensitization. Treatment reported: therapeutic diphenylcyclopropenone sensitization with weekly scalp DPC. Participating donors were patients with alopecia, aged 18 to 70 years, considered appropriate candidates for DPC. Study processing details: Sequenced samples showed a median of approximately 96,000 TCRs each, with counts running from about 20,000 to 690,000. From the RACE reads, TCRdb called clonotypes with MiXCR, one entry per CDR3 protein. None of the V and J calls come from the authors' own analysis; TCRdb made them. This sample yields tens of thousands of distinct CDR3 sequences, of which roughly 10% are seen a single time; 1.5% to 2% belongs to the top ten. Trimming removed 5 bases at V and 2 bases at J, with 7 bases between. Germline V CDR1 and CDR2: SQVTM, ANQGSEA. The CDR3 contains 11 residues.

The receptor was isolated from a man aged 18 to 29 with alopecia areata. Some clones in this sample may be carry-over from other donors' samples. Sequencing used whole blood, obtained in connection with sensitization to the hapten diphenylcyclopropenone (DPC). This chain links TRBV29-1 with TRBJ2-7; no firm D call. CDR3 region: CSVLVTYEQYF. Here the CDR3 DNA reads TGCAGCGTTTTAGTCACCTACGAGCAGTACTTC.